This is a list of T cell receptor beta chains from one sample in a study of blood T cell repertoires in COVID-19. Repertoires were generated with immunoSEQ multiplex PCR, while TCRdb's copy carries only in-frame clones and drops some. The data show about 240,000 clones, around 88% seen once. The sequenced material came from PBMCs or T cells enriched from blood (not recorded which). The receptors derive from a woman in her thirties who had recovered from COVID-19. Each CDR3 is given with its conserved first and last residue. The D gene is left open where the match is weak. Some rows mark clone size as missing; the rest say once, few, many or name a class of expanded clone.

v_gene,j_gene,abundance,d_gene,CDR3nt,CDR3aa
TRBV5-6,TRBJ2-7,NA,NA,TGTGCCAGCAGCTTAGTATCACGGGAGCAGTACTTC,CASSLVSREQYF
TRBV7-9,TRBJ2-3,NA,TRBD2,TGTGCCAGCAGCTTATGGGGTTGGGGGGGAGTGGAAAGCACAGATACGCAGTATTTT,CASSLWGWGGVESTDTQYF
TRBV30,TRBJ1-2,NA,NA,TGTGCCTGGTATACAGGATTCTATGGCTACACCTTC,CAWYTGFYGYTF
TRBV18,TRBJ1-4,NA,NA,TGTGCCAGCTCACCACGGAAAGGGGAGGGTGAAAAACTGTTTTTT,CASSPRKGEGEKLFF
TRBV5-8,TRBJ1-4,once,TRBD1,TGTGCCAGCACCAGACAGGGGGCGGCGGAAAAACTGTTTTTT,CASTRQGAAEKLFF
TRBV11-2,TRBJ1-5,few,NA,TGTGCCAGCAGCTTATACAGCCATCAGCCCCAGCATTTT,CASSLYSHQPQHF
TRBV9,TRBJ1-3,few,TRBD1,TGTGCCAGCAGCGAGGGGGGACAGGCAAACACCATATATTTT,CASSEGGQANTIYF
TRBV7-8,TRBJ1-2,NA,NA,TGTGCCAGCAGCACAGACAACCGTCGGTACTTGTTAGCTAACTATGGCTACACCTTC,CASSTDNRRYLLANYGYTF
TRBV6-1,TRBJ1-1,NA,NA,TGTGCCAGCAGTGAAACCTTTAGGACAGCGAACACTGAAGCTTTCTTT,CASSETFRTANTEAFF
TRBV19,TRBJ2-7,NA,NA,TGTGCCAGTAGGGGCGGGACCGGGAGAGTAAGCGAGCAGTACTTC,CASRGGTGRVSEQYF
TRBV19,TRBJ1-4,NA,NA,TGTGCCAGTAGTATAGGGGACTATTCGGATGAAAAACTGTTTTTT,CASSIGDYSDEKLFF
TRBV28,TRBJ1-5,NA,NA,TGTGCCAGCAGAACCAACCGGGCAGGGTATCAGCCCCAGCATTTT,CASRTNRAGYQPQHF